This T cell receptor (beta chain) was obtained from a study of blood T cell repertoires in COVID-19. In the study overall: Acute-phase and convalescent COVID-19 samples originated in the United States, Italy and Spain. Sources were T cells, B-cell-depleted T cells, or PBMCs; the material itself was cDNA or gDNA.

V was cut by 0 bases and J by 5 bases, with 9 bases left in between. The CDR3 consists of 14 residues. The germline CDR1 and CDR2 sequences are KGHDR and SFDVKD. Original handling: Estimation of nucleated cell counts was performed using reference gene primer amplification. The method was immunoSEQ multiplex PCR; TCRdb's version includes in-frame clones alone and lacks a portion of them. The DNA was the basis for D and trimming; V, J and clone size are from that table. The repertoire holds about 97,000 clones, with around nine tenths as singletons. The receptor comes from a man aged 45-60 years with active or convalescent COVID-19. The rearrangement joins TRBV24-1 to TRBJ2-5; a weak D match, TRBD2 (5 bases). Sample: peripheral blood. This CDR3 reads CATSDLRTGETQYF. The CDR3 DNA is TGTGCCACCAGTGATTTGCGTACGGGGGAGACCCAGTACTTC.